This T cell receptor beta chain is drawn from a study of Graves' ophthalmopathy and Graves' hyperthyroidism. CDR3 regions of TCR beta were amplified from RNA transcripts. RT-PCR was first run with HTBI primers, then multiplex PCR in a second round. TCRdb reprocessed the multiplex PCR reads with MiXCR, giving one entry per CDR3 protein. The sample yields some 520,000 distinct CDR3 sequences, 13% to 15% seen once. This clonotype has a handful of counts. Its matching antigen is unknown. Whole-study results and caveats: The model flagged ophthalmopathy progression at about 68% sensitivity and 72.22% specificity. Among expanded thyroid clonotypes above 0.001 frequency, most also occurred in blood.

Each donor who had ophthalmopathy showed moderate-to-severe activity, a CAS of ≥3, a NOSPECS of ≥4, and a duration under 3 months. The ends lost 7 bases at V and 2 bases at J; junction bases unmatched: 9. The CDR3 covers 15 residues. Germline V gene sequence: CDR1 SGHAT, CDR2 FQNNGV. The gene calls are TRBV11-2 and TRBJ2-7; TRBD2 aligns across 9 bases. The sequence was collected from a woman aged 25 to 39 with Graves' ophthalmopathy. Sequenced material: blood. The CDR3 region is CASTRLASGAYEQYF. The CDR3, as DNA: TGTGCCAGCACCAGACTGGCTAGCGGGGCCTACGAGCAGTACTTC.